This T cell receptor (beta chain) was recorded in a study of blood T cells in healthy people across ages. The V end was cut by 0 bases, the J end by 9 bases, with 24 bases between. The CDR3 loop spans 18 amino acids. From germline, CDR1 is MNHEY and CDR2 SMNVEV (reference sequence). A second about 7 to 12 cycle PCR used barcoded and J-beta primers. The template-switch adaptor was a 5' adaptor with 12 random nucleotides. It tagged each cDNA molecule. Using its own MiXCR run on the 5' RACE reads, TCRdb lists one record per CDR3 protein. The sample holds some 1.5 million distinct CDR3 sequences, around 40% seen once. Only a few counts were recorded for this clonotype.

The V and J genes are TRBV27 and TRBJ2-1, with no clear D. The clonotype was recovered from a young woman in good health. The sequencing sample was made of blood. The CDR3 protein is CASSLSKSGYRKGGEQFF. The CDR3 DNA follows: TGTGCCAGCAGTTTATCGAAAAGTGGCTACAGAAAGGGTGGTGAGCAGTTCTTC.